Sequencing of this T cell receptor (beta chain) was carried out in a study of metastatic and nonmetastatic thyroid tumors. The overall study: Repertoires of blood and of tissue (tumor or nodule) from malignant and benign thyroid patients were compared. Regarding the study as a whole: Reported TCR beta diversity, measured in blood and tumor, was significantly higher for malignant thyroid tumors than for benign nodules.

Authors' methods: The study took CDR3 differences across clinicopathological groups and made a distant-metastasis classifier for papillary thyroid cancer from them. With MiXCR, TCRdb called clones anew from the PCR reads. The V and J calls shown here were made by TCRdb, not taken from the authors' results. The repertoire includes about 33,000 clones, 15% to 20% of them detected once, and around an eighth sits in the top ten. The CDR3 has 13 amino acids. Germline V CDR1 and CDR2: SEHNR, FQNEAQ (reference sequence). The V gene lost 2 bases and the J gene lost 5 bases, with 10 bases spanning the gap. With respect to this clone: What it binds is unknown.

Every patient was untreated before thyroid surgery. The chain couples TRBV7-9 to TRBJ2-7; D assignment may be TRBD1 or TRBD2 (5 bases each). Input material: blood. This receptor was taken from a male donor with papillary thyroid cancer or a benign thyroid nodule (not recorded which). Some clones in this sample may be carry-over from other donors' samples. CDR3 amino acids: CASSLREGNEQYF. The CDR3 nucleotides read TGTGCCAGCAGCTTACGTGAGGGGAACGAGCAGTACTTC.